Presented here are 4 T cell receptor beta chains from one specimen sequenced in a study of cytotoxic CD8 clonotypes in ibrutinib-treated CLL. Clones were sequenced by immunoSEQ multiplex PCR, and TCRdb holds only the in-frame ones, with some missing. The sample contains about 140,000 clones, under 95% of which appear only once. The source was PBMCs, collected after 12 months of ibrutinib treatment. These receptors were taken from a human donor with chronic lymphocytic leukemia.

This clone was seen just once. The gene calls are TRBV19 and TRBJ2-1; D call uncertain. This CDR3 has 11 amino acids. V shed 6 bases and J shed 4 bases, with 4 bases lying between them. Per the germline V gene, CDR1 is LNHDA and CDR2 is SQIVND (reference sequence). The CDR3 nucleotides read TGTGCCAGTAGAAGTTACAATGAGCAGTTCTTC. Encoded protein: CASRSYNEQFF.

The V gene is TRBV7-9, the J gene TRBJ2-4; 7 bases are a match to TRBD1. The germline V gene encodes CDR1 SEHNR and CDR2 FQNEAQ (reference sequence). The CDR3 has 16 amino acids. V lost 3 bases, J lost 3 bases, and 8 bases stayed unmatched. CDR3 sequence reads: CASSLGPGTDKNIQYF. CDR3 sequence (DNA): TGTGCCAGCAGCTTGGGGCCCGGGACAGACAAAAACATTCAGTACTTC.

CDR3 nucleotides: TGTGCCAGCAGTTACAGGGGCGGTGGCGAGCAGTACTTC. This gives the protein CASSYRGGGEQYF. V gene TRBV27 combines with J gene TRBJ2-7; 7 bases line up with TRBD1. Trimming removed 4 bases from V and 6 bases from J; junction bases left unmatched: 6. Germline CDR1 is MNHEY and CDR2 is SMNVEV (reference sequence). CDR3 length equals 13 residues.

This chain joins TRBV5-1 and TRBJ2-1; TRBD2 is a possible D gene (5 bases). The germline V gene encodes CDR1 SGHRS and CDR2 YFSETQ. The CDR3 length is 15 residues. Trimming stripped 4 bases from V and 4 bases from J, with 15 bases between. CDR3 DNA: TGCGCCAGCAGCGAAAATCGCGGGCCTTACAATGAGCAGTTCTTC. As protein: CASSENRGPYNEQFF.